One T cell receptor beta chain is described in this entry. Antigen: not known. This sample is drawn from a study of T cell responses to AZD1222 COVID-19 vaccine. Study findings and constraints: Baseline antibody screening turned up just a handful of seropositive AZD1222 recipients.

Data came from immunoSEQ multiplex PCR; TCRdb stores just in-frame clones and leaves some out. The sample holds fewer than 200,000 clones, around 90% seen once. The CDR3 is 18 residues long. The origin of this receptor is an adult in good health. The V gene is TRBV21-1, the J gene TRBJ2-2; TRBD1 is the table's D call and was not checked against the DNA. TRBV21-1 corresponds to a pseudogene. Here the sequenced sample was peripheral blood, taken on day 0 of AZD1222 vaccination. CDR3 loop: CASSTPKGGQGNTGELFF. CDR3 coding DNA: TGTGCCAGCAGCACCCCGAAGGGAGGACAGGGGAACACCGGGGAGCTGTTTTTT.